The present entry profiles one TCR beta chain with its context. It lacks a known antigen. No base quality values were provided; no much bigger clone lies one nucleotide off. Receptor libraries were prepared by the immunoSEQ multiplex PCR assay. The multiplex PCR relied on a mix of 60 forward primers for TCR Vbeta segments and 13 reverse primers for TCR Jbeta segments. A multiplex PCR assay on genomic DNA amplified the CDR3 region of rearranged TCR beta genes. The Illumina HiSeq System was used to sequence the amplified TCR beta libraries as 87-base-pair reads. Per the original workflow: Across the roughly 670 repertoires, a later analysis counted approximately 83 million unique TCR beta chains, around 10 million of which were shared by at least two donors. To remove PCR and sequencing errors, raw reads were error-corrected and collapsed into unique sequences using a nearest-neighbor algorithm that merged closely related sequences. To assign V, D and J gene segments, CDR3 sequences were aligned to IMGT reference sequences. For a sequence to be retained, at least a six-nucleotide match to both a V gene segment and a J gene segment was required. Rearrangements were classified as productive when the CDR3 lacked stop codons and remained in frame with V and J, and all other rearrangements were classified as non-productive. Following IMGT convention, CDR3 was defined as the stretch from the second conserved V-encoded cysteine up to the conserved J-encoded phenylalanine. The earlier analysis of approximately 590 of the donors excluded any sequence lacking an unambiguous match to a single V gene segment. In an earlier analysis of approximately 590 of the donors, a V segment was called functional when productive rearrangements were above 56.7%, and segregating when the standard deviation between donors exceeded 5%. A statistical classification framework was built for diagnosing cytomegalovirus status from the catalog of TCR beta chain sequences. V and J gene assignment, in a later analysis, came from comparing TCR nucleotide sequences with IMGT/GENE-DB human TR gene sequences. Using the TCRdist pipeline, a later analysis assigned CDR3 sequences along with most-parsimonious VDJ recombination scenarios. A later analysis defined each TCR beta chain by its CDR3 amino acid sequence plus V-gene family, and excluded reads lacking a unique V-gene family. In a later analysis, 450 to 600 highly shared, low-generation-probability nucleotide sequences were removed to address suspected cross-contamination and a sequencing artifact. In a later analysis, a clonal expansion index for each public chain was calculated from normalized within-repertoire ranks of inferred template counts. In a later analysis, generation probabilities were computed using a VDJ recombination model fitted to out-of-frame rearrangements, and the results were checked against IGoR. A later analysis scored TCR-TCR, TCR-HLA and TCR-CMV co-occurrence with hypergeometric tests, applying a repertoire-size bias correction to TCR pairs. In a later analysis, false discovery rates were estimated by permuting HLA or CMV assignments 20 times. In a later analysis, co-occurring TCRs were grouped using DBSCAN, with TCRdist sequence similarity added in when clustering inside HLA-allele-positive subsets. Co-occurrence clustering excluded repertoires with fewer than 30,000 or more than 120,000 public chains, plus five with anomalous nucleotide sharing. The table comes from immuneACCESS by way of TCRdb, which keeps in-frame sequences with V and J called. Part of the clones is missing from these tables; in studies checked, under half for an unresolved V gene and the rest for unknown reasons. Clone size and the V and J calls come from that table; the DNA yielded D and trimming. The sample table contains about 150,000 clones; only one count was recorded for around 85% of them. The top ten constitute around 2.3% of the sample.

At the junction V is shortened by 6 bases and J by 2 bases; bases outside the gene matches: 4. The germline V gene provides CDR1 SGHTA and CDR2 FQGNSA. The CDR3 has 14 amino acids, counting the end cysteine and phenylalanine. The sequence is cut down to CDR3 DNA, 42 bases in frame from base 1. The cohort comprised around 700 healthy bone marrow donors. At the time of sampling, all cohort members were nominally healthy, though unrecorded immune exposures were likely present. The donor was CMV seronegative and was included in the group of several hundred seronegative cohort members. Every donor gave a peripheral blood sample, and the peripheral blood mononuclear cells from that sample were used for TCR beta sequencing. The Qiagen DNeasy Blood Extraction Kit was used to extract genomic DNA from the blood cell samples. The entry originates in a study of cytomegalovirus exposure and HLA in healthy donors (dated by TCRdb to 2016 to 2017). For the study in its entirety: In an earlier analysis of some 610 of the donors, 250 to 350 Gb of sequence data and approximately 120 million unique TCR beta sequences from 180 million or so T cells were reported. All discovery cohort repertoires had been generated using a single sequencing platform. A later genetic analysis used genome-wide SNP genotypes for 398 of the 666 donors, treating that subset as a discovery cohort. In addition to the first cohort of roughly 670 subjects, a separate validation cohort of approximately 130 different subjects was used. HLA typing covered class I and class II loci at four-digit resolution. The study used immunosequencing to profile the T cell repertoires of approximately 630 subjects and linked those repertoires to cytomegalovirus serostatus. The study aimed to test whether signatures of past pathogen exposure could be identified by cataloging public T cell receptors. Across 398 genotyped donors of the cohort, an average of roughly 250,000 unique TCR beta nucleotide sequences per donor were sequenced, and 15% to 20% of those sequences were non-productive. Of the approximately 370 genotyped donors, less than 90% were placed in the genetic ancestry cluster associated with self-reported Caucasian donors. Several DR-DQ haplotypes were handled as single units for association and clustering, since linkage in the cohort was strong. Rather than using new phenotypic data, the later analysis identified candidate immune exposures from TCR beta sequences and from how often those sequences occurred across donors. The number of typed donors differed by locus: about 620-630 for A, B, C, DRB1 and DQB1; some 500 for DQA1; some 590 for DPA1; and 400 to 480 for DPB1. Donor age, sex, ethnicity and CMV serostatus were compiled together with the repertoire data. Approximately 300 gigabases of sequencing data and tens of millions of unique TCR sequences made up an early release that covered around 640 HLA-typed donors. In an earlier analysis of about 590 of the donors, high-throughput TCR beta sequencing was used to judge whether each TCR beta V gene segment behaved as functional or pseudogenic. A later analysis re-analyzed previously published TCR beta repertoires from roughly 600 donors and added high-resolution HLA genotyping to study TCR occurrence patterns. The study combined high-throughput TCR immunosequencing, statistical association of individual TCRs with disease status, and machine learning to predict cytomegalovirus infection status.

What the study reported, not specific to this receptor: A further reported finding was that TCR beta sequences accurately predicted the HLA-A and HLA-B alleles for most subjects in the first cohort. The study gave a list of under 200 TCR beta chains associated with cytomegalovirus. The 87-base-pair reads could not distinguish some IMGT-functional V segments, including TRBV6-2 and TRBV6-3, so those segments were excluded. Roughly uniform sequencing depth across donors was assumed in presence/absence analyses, although this assumption may not hold. A later analysis associated approximately 17,000 TCR beta sequences with specific HLA alleles at a false discovery rate of 0.05. A later genetic analysis reported fewer N-insertions in productive TCRs among donors in an Asian-associated ancestry cluster than the approximately 700-donor mean. When HLA alleles, especially DR and DQ, strongly co-occurred, TCR associations were difficult to assign to individual alleles. Because some donors lacked HLA typing at each locus, the association tests relied only on the typed subset. Most TCR sequences were seen in very few donors, while some public TCRs were found in many individuals. A few of the identified cytomegalovirus-associated TCR beta chains were confirmed in vitro to be specific for cytomegalovirus antigens. In a later analysis, HLA-associated TCR beta chains were found to be more clonally expanded and to have lower generation probabilities than equally common non-associated chains. Several of the top co-occurrence clusters appeared to be linked to parvovirus B19, influenza, CMV and Epstein-Barr virus, according to a later analysis. A cluster of highly shared sequence variants was judged likely to be a technical artifact of the sequencing pipeline. Linkage disequilibrium might explain the correlated functional status among segregating V segments, but an unknown experimental factor could not be ruled out. According to the authors, the approach could potentially be generalized to other disease states and immunological phenotypes. A later analysis found that TCR association rates varied across HLA loci, with DRB1 alleles showing the most associated TCRs and HLA-C alleles the fewest. In both the original and validation cohorts, the classifier was reported to diagnose cytomegalovirus status with high specificity and sensitivity. The earlier analysis of approximately 540 of the donors excluded 15 to 20 rarely observed V segments, including chromosome 9 orphons, because counts were too low. Only TCR beta chains were sequenced in this cohort, and the absence of alpha or paired-chain data limited detectable features. Most CMV-associated TCR beta chains appeared to be HLA-restricted in a later analysis, and the HLA associations seemed to be driven largely by CMV exposure. An earlier analysis of around 600 of the donors showed that most TCR beta V segments appeared in productive rearrangements either about 90% or about 30% of the time, which broadly matched IMGT annotations. For the cohort, immune exposure information was limited to CMV serostatus. A later genetic analysis associated a missense DCLRE1C variant with V-gene and J-gene trimming of TCR beta chains, and an independent cohort replicated the association.

This clonotype originated in a male donor in good health and CMV-seronegative. Input material: PBMCs. The chain employs TRBV7-2 and TRBJ2-1; TRBD1 lines up with 7 middle nucleotides. The CDR3 reads as follows: CASSRQGAYNEQFF. The nucleotides read TGTGCCAGCAGTAGACAGGGAGCCTACAATGAGCAGTTCTTC.